These 27 T cell receptor beta chains originate from one sample sequenced in a study of early T cells in non-severe SARS-CoV-2 infection. One entry per CDR3 protein results from TCRdb running MiXCR on the 5' RACE reads. The data contain approximately 69,000 distinct CDR3 sequences, roughly a tenth of them singletons. Sequencing used whole blood. The source of these receptors is an adult who was a healthcare worker with PCR-confirmed SARS-CoV-2 infection or an uninfected control (not recorded which).

The J gene is TRBJ1-6, the V gene TRBV10-3; tentative D call: TRBD1 (5 bases). The CDR3 consists of 12 residues. CDR1 is ENHRY and CDR2 is SYGVKD in the germline V gene. The germline V and J ends were trimmed by 11 bases and 6 bases, with 11 bases remaining between them. In nucleotides, the CDR3 is TGTGCCTCTTGGGACCCTAATTCACCCCTCCACTTT. Translating it yields CASWDPNSPLHF.

This clonotype was detected a few times. The rearrangement uses TRBV7-2 and TRBJ2-3, with 10 bases that match TRBD2. Germline values: CDR1 SGHTA, CDR2 FQGNSA. The CDR3 loop spans 17 amino acids. V was clipped by 1 base and J by 0 bases; unmatched bases: 4. The CDR3 coding sequence is TGTGCCAGCAGCTTAGAGCCTAGCGGGAGTAGCACAGATACGCAGTATTTT. Amino acids: CASSLEPSGSSTDTQYF.

The rearrangement uses TRBV7-2 and TRBJ2-2; D gene ambiguous. The V gene lost 4 bases and the J gene lost 6 bases, with 6 bases spanning the gap. Germline CDR1 is SGHTA and CDR2 is FQGNSA. This CDR3 has 12 amino acids. In DNA form, the CDR3 reads TGTGCCAGCAGCTCCGCCCCCGGGGAGCTGTTTTTT. Residues: CASSSAPGELFF.

This clonotype showed up many times. This chain connects TRBV18 to TRBJ1-2, with TRBD1 matching 9 bases. The junction had 9 bases not matched to a gene; V was cut back by 3 bases and J by 4 bases. Germline lookup yields CDR1 KGHSH and CDR2 LQKENI. The CDR3 is made up of 16 amino acids. This CDR3 reads CASSPNPGQGSYGYTF. The CDR3 region has the DNA TGTGCCAGCTCACCCAATCCGGGACAGGGATCCTATGGCTACACCTTC.

This clonotype was counted many times. The V gene is TRBV14, the J gene TRBJ2-1; the D is unclear. V shed 4 bases and J shed 12 bases, with 19 bases lying between them. The CDR3 has 14 residues. Germline V gene sequence: CDR1 SGHDN, CDR2 FVKESK. The CDR3 region has the DNA TGTGCCAGCAGCCTAACGCCCTCGGGCCGCGGGCAGTTCTTC. Its translation is CASSLTPSGRGQFF.

This clonotype was counted at least ten times. The V and J genes are TRBV15 and TRBJ2-1; TRBD2 matches at 8 bases. V lost 6 bases to trimming and J lost 6 bases; unmatched junction nucleotides: 7. The V gene's germline CDR1 is LNHNV and CDR2 YYDKDF (reference sequence). This CDR3 spans 14 amino acids. This CDR3 reads CATRLSGSTNEQFF. The CDR3 bases are TGTGCCACCAGGCTAAGCGGGAGTACCAATGAGCAGTTCTTC.

The J gene is TRBJ2-1, the V gene TRBV4-1; 10 positions agree with TRBD2. CDR3 length: 17 amino acids. In germline, CDR1 is MGHRA, CDR2 YSYEKL. J was trimmed by 0 bases and V by 0 bases; bases with no gene match: 2. CDR3 sequence: CASSQEGLATSYNEQFF. DNA of the CDR3: TGCGCCAGCAGCCAAGAGGGACTAGCGACCTCCTACAATGAGCAGTTCTTC.

This clonotype was detected many times. The chain links TRBV19 to TRBJ2-7; 13 nucleotides align to TRBD2. The trim removed 6 bases at V and 3 bases at J, leaving 2 bases unmatched. Germline-derived CDR1 and CDR2 are LNHDA and SQIVND (reference sequence). The CDR3 is made up of 14 amino acids. The DNA for the CDR3 is TGTGCCAGTAGCCGGACTAGCGGGGGCTACGAGCAGTACTTC. Translated, it gives CASSRTSGGYEQYF.

V is TRBV3-1 and J is TRBJ1-5; the D is unclear. Germline assignment: CDR1 LGHDT and CDR2 YNNKEL (reference sequence). The CDR3 runs to 13 residues. Trimming left V 0 bases short and J 5 bases short, with 5 bases between. The CDR3 loop is CASSQDPDQPQHF. As DNA, the CDR3 is TGTGCCAGCAGCCAAGATCCCGATCAGCCCCAGCATTTT.

This clonotype showed up many times. The rearrangement joins TRBV6-5 to TRBJ1-6; tentative D call: TRBD1 (5 bases). Between the trimmed V and J ends, which lost 5 bases and 10 bases, there was a span of 18 bases. CDR3 length equals 15 residues. The germline CDR1 and CDR2 sequences are MNHEY and SVGAGI. In DNA form, the CDR3 reads TGTGCCAGCAGTAAACGGGACCGACTTAGGTCACCCCTCCACTTT. Translation gives CASSKRDRLRSPLHF.

CDR3 nucleotide sequence: TGTGCCAGCAGCTCCCAGAACACCATATATTTT. Translation gives CASSSQNTIYF. The chain carries TRBV12-3 or TRBV12-4 and TRBJ1-3; no clear D gene. The CDR3 spans 11 residues. V was pared by 6 bases and J by 7 bases, with 7 bases between.

This clonotype was observed at least ten times. V and J are TRBV19 and TRBJ2-6; no clear D. Germline V lookup: CDR1 LNHDA, CDR2 SQIVND (reference sequence). CDR3 length equals 13 residues. V was cut by 6 bases and J by 1 base, with 4 bases left in between. CDR3 loop: CASRPSGANVLTF. For the CDR3, the DNA is TGTGCCAGTAGACCTTCTGGGGCCAACGTCCTGACTTTC. The complete variable domain, with remaining parts taken from reference TRBV19 and TRBJ2-6, reads DGGITQSPKYLFRKEGQNVTLSCEQNLNHDAMYWYRQDPGQGLRLIYYSQIVNDFQKGDIAEGYSVSREKKESFPLTVTSAQKNPTAFYLCASRPSGANVLTFGAGSRLTVL.

In this sample, this clonotype turned up many times. The chain joins TRBV2 to TRBJ1-3; 8 bases are a match to TRBD1. The germline V gene has CDR1 SNHLY and CDR2 FYNNEI. CDR3 size: 15 residues. Trimming at V came to 8 bases and at J to 0 bases, leaving 6 bases not matched to a gene. The CDR3 DNA sequence: TGTGCCAGCGGGACAGGCTACCTCTCTGGAAACACCATATATTTT. Protein sequence: CASGTGYLSGNTIYF.

This sequence joins TRBV29-1 and TRBJ2-1; TRBD1 might be the D (5 bases). V was shortened by 7 bases and J by 5 bases, with 15 bases between the two germline ends. The CDR3 totals 13 residues. The germline V gene encodes CDR1 SQVTM and CDR2 ANQGSEA. The CDR3 bases are TGCAGCGGAGGAAGGGGCGCGGACAATGAGCAGTTCTTC. Protein: CSGGRGADNEQFF.

This clonotype occurred many times. The chain carries TRBV27 and TRBJ2-1, with D perhaps matching TRBD1 or TRBD2 (7 bases each). Germline loops: CDR1 MNHEY, CDR2 SMNVEV (reference sequence). The V end lost 2 bases, the J end lost 6 bases, and 11 bases lay between the germline ends. The CDR3 contains 14 residues. CDR3 sequence reads: CASSLSGDSNEQFF. The CDR3 nucleotides read TGTGCCAGCAGTTTAAGCGGGGACAGCAATGAGCAGTTCTTC.

The CDR3 DNA reads as TGTGCCAGCAGTCGTACTAGCGGTGCCTACAATGAGCAGTTCTTC. It encodes CASSRTSGAYNEQFF. This chain links TRBV12-3 or TRBV12-4 with TRBJ2-1; 8 bases map to TRBD2. The CDR3 consists of 15 residues. V lost 5 bases to trimming and J lost 2 bases; unmatched junction nucleotides: 5.

J is TRBJ2-1 and V is TRBV3-1; no reliable D call. CDR1 and CDR2 from the germline V gene are LGHDT and YNNKEL (reference sequence). The CDR3 totals 15 residues. Trimming pared 1 base from V and 4 bases from J, leaving 11 bases between. The CDR3 protein is CASSQGLPLYNEQFF. The CDR3 bases are TGTGCCAGCAGCCAAGGGCTACCGCTTTACAATGAGCAGTTCTTC.

This clonotype was seen only a few times. The chain employs TRBV11-2 and TRBJ2-2, with D unresolved. CDR3 size: 15 residues. Trimming took 1 base from V and 0 from J, leaving 6 bases between them. Germline assignment: CDR1 SGHAT and CDR2 FQNNGV. CDR3 amino acids: CASSLGLANTGELFF. As DNA, the CDR3 is TGTGCCAGCAGCTTAGGTCTAGCGAACACCGGGGAGCTGTTTTTT.

This clonotype was seen a handful of times. The V and J genes are TRBV7-3 and TRBJ2-2, with 9 nucleotides matching TRBD2. The junction had 10 bases not matched to a gene; V was cut back by 2 bases and J by 6 bases. This CDR3 spans 17 amino acids. The germline V gene has CDR1 SGHTA and CDR2 FQGTGA. CDR3: CASSLSVVAGAAGELFF. In DNA form, the CDR3 reads TGTGCCAGCAGCTTATCCGTGGTAGCGGGAGCGGCCGGGGAGCTGTTTTTT.

This clonotype has ten or more counts. Written as DNA, the CDR3 is TGTGCCAGCAGCCCGGACTTGGCCGGGACCCAGTACTTC. Translating it yields CASSPDLAGTQYF. The rearrangement links TRBV7-2 to TRBJ2-5, with D possibly matching TRBD2 (5 bases). The CDR3 consists of 13 residues. CDR1 is SGHTA and CDR2 is FQGNSA in the germline V gene. V was trimmed by 5 bases and J by 7 bases, leaving 14 bases between them.

This chain connects TRBV29-1 to TRBJ2-5; the match to TRBD1 covers 9 bases. V gave up 6 bases and J gave up 4 bases; unmatched junction bases: 9. CDR1 is SQVTM, CDR2 ANQGSEA, per germline. The CDR3 is made up of 14 amino acids. CDR3 DNA: TGCAGCGTAAACACAGGGGGCTATGGAGAGACCCAGTACTTC. It translates to CSVNTGGYGETQYF.

This clonotype was detected a few times. The chain links TRBV7-2 to TRBJ1-5; 7 positions match TRBD1. Germline V gene lookup returns CDR1 SGHTA and CDR2 FQGNSA. J gave up 7 bases and V 6 bases, and 6 bases lay outside the gene matches. The CDR3 totals 13 residues. CDR3 bases: TGTGCCAGCAGTCCCAGACAGGGCCAGCCCCAGCATTTT. It encodes CASSPRQGQPQHF.

Many counts were recorded for this clonotype. The V call is TRBV6-5, the J call TRBJ1-5, with TRBD1 matching over 8 bases. This CDR3 spans 14 amino acids. Trimming cost V 6 bases and J 2 bases; bases outside gene matches: 3. The germline V gene encodes CDR1 MNHEY and CDR2 SVGAGI. CDR3 amino acids: CASRRTGRNQPQHF. DNA for the CDR3: TGTGCCAGCAGGCGGACAGGGCGCAATCAGCCCCAGCATTTT.

The gene calls are TRBV3-1 and TRBJ2-6, with D possibly being TRBD1 or TRBD2 (5 bases each). The CDR3 loop spans 16 amino acids. Trimming took 1 base from V and 4 from J, leaving 11 bases between them. Germline values: CDR1 LGHDT, CDR2 YNNKEL (reference sequence). The chain's CDR3 is CASSQAWGRGANVLTF. DNA for the CDR3: TGTGCCAGCAGCCAAGCTTGGGGGAGAGGGGCCAACGTCCTGACTTTC.

This clonotype was picked up a small number of times. The rearrangement joins TRBV29-1 to TRBJ1-1; D is possibly TRBD1 (5 bases). The CDR3 sequence is 12 residues long. Trimming took 7 bases from V and 1 from J, leaving 10 bases between them. Germline CDR1 SQVTM, CDR2 ANQGSEA. The CDR3 loop is CSGGARNTEAFF. As DNA, the CDR3 is TGCAGCGGTGGGGCGAGGAACACTGAAGCTTTCTTT.

Many counts were recorded for this clonotype. The chain is built from TRBV28 and TRBJ2-3, with D hard to call. Germline V lookup: CDR1 MDHEN, CDR2 SYDVKM. CDR3 size: 17 residues. V shed 3 bases and J shed 4 bases, with 20 bases lying between them. The CDR3 region is CASSFPQLGRKADTQYF. CDR3 DNA: TGTGCCAGCAGTTTTCCCCAGCTTGGGCGGAAGGCAGATACGCAGTATTTT.

The genes are TRBV11-2 and TRBJ2-3; maybe TRBD1 (5 bases). Germline CDR1 SGHAT, CDR2 FQNNGV. Between the trimmed V and J ends, which lost 2 bases and 4 bases, there was a span of 10 bases. The CDR3 is made up of 14 amino acids. Here the CDR3 DNA reads TGTGCCAGCAGCTTATGGCAGGGCCCAGATACGCAGTATTTT. It codes for CASSLWQGPDTQYF.